The 11 T cell receptor beta chains below were found in one sample sequenced in a study of T cells in Graves' hyperthyroidism and ophthalmopathy. TCR beta CDR3 regions were amplified from RNA transcripts. The HTBI primer set served for first-round RT-PCR of the TCR CDR3. MiXCR, applied by TCRdb to the multiplex PCR reads, yields one record per CDR3 protein. The profile shows about 380,000 distinct CDR3 sequences, roughly 20% of them singletons. The material sequenced was blood. These receptors all stem from a man younger than 30 with Graves' ophthalmopathy.

Ten or more counts support this clonotype. DNA of the CDR3: TGTGCCACCAAGACCGGTCGGGGAGTCCGCACTGAAGCTTTCTTT. This sequence encodes CATKTGRGVRTEAFF. The chain couples TRBV12-3 or TRBV12-4 to TRBJ1-1, with D hard to call. The V end lost 10 bases, the J end lost 4 bases, and 22 bases lay between the germline ends. There are 15 residues in the CDR3.

This clonotype was found many times. The J gene is TRBJ1-4, the V gene TRBV5-1, with D unresolved. CDR1 is SGHRS, CDR2 YFSETQ, per germline. With 1 base removed from V and 4 bases from J, the gap between germline ends came to 11 bases. The CDR3 is made up of 15 amino acids. The CDR3 loop reads CASSLRGGINEKLFF. The DNA of the CDR3 is TGCGCCAGCAGCTTGAGAGGAGGGATTAATGAAAAACTGTTTTTT.

The CDR3 loop reads CASPRIPGQGANTEAFF. The CDR3 nucleotides read TGTGCCAGCCCACGGATTCCGGGACAGGGGGCGAACACTGAAGCTTTCTTT. The chain links TRBV28 to TRBJ1-1; 12 positions agree with TRBD1. The CDR3 totals 17 residues. Losses at the gene ends were 8 bases for V and 1 base for J; bases not matched to a gene: 11. CDR1 and CDR2 (germline): MDHEN, SYDVKM.

This clonotype was observed a few times. This rearrangement joins TRBV27 to TRBJ2-5; D assignment may be TRBD1 or TRBD2 (5 bases each). Trimming removed 2 bases from V and 7 bases from J, with 17 bases in between. The CDR3 length is 15 residues. In germline, CDR1 is MNHEY, CDR2 SMNVEV (reference sequence). CDR3 in amino acids: CASSLQGPPAGTQYF. The CDR3 nucleotides are TGTGCCAGCAGTTTACAGGGACCCCCGGCGGGGACCCAGTACTTC.

Ten or more counts support this clonotype. V is TRBV6-1 and J is TRBJ2-5; the match to TRBD1 covers 11 bases. The CDR3 has 14 residues. The germline V gene has CDR1 MNHNS and CDR2 SASEGT. The junction had 5 bases not matched to a gene; V was cut back by 6 bases and J by 5 bases. CDR3 nucleotide sequence: TGTGCCAGCAGACGGGACAGGGGGGAGGAGACCCAGTACTTC. As protein: CASRRDRGEETQYF.

This clonotype has a count of ten or more. CDR3 nucleotides: TGCGCCAGCAGACAAGGGAGAAACACCGGGGAGCTGTTTTTT. As protein: CASRQGRNTGELFF. This sequence joins TRBV5-1 and TRBJ2-2; TRBD2 might be the D (5 bases). Looked up from germline, CDR1 is SGHRS and CDR2 is YFSETQ. The V gene lost 5 bases and the J gene lost 2 bases, with 10 bases spanning the gap. This CDR3 is built from 14 residues. Full variable domain (outside the CDR3, taken from reference TRBV5-1 and TRBJ2-2): KAGVTQTPRYLIKTRGQQVTLSCSPISGHRSVSWYQQTPGQGLQFLFEYFSETQRNKGNFPGRFSGRQFSNSRSEMNVSTLELGDSALYLCASRQGRNTGELFFGEGSRLTVL.

This clonotype occurred many times. J is TRBJ2-2 and V is TRBV18; D call uncertain. CDR3 size: 15 residues. The germline gives CDR1 KGHSH, CDR2 LQKENI. V was shortened by 3 bases and J by 0 bases, with 8 bases between the two germline ends. The chain's CDR3 is CASSPTSANTGELFF. The CDR3, as DNA: TGTGCCAGCTCACCCACGAGTGCGAACACCGGGGAGCTGTTTTTT.

This clonotype came up many times. This CDR3 is CASSLREQYF. The CDR3 DNA follows: TGTGCCAGCAGTTTGCGGGAGCAGTACTTC. This chain connects TRBV28 to TRBJ2-7; D is ambiguous. This CDR3 has 10 amino acids. Germline V gene lookup returns CDR1 MDHEN and CDR2 SYDVKM. V lost 3 bases and J lost 7, with 4 bases in between.

This clonotype was picked up one time. This chain uses TRBV12-3 or TRBV12-4 with TRBJ1-1, with no clear D. With 6 bases removed from V and 5 bases from J, the gap between germline ends came to 16 bases. The CDR3 consists of 14 residues. The CDR3: CASSLGYGRTEAFF. CDR3 bases: TGTGCCAGCAGCCTCGGGTACGGGCGGACTGAAGCTTTCTTT.

Turning to this clonotype: Possible read error: a much larger clone is one base away. The chain carries TRBV20-1 and TRBJ2-5; TRBD1 or TRBD2 may be the D gene (6 bases each). The end of the DNA is better explained by TRBJ2-1, so the J call may be wrong. Germline V lookup: CDR1 DFQATT, CDR2 SNEGSKA (reference sequence). The CDR3 runs 15 residues. The CDR3 DNA sequence: TGCAGTGCTGCGAGGTATTGGGGGGCAGGCGAGACCCAGTTCTTC. Its protein is CSAARYWGAGETQFF.

The rearrangement uses TRBV20-1 and TRBJ1-6; TRBD1 might be the D (5 bases). V was shortened by 2 bases and J by 9 bases, with 14 bases between the two germline ends. The germline V gene has CDR1 DFQATT and CDR2 SNEGSKA (reference sequence). CDR3 length: 14 residues. DNA of the CDR3: TGCAGTGCTAGACCGGGACCCAACCTTTCACCCCTCCACTTT. Its protein is CSARPGPNLSPLHF.